This entry describes one TCR beta chain. V lost 3 bases and J lost 3; bases outside the gene matches: 8. CDR1 is MDHEN, CDR2 SYDVKM, per germline. The CDR3 is made up of 15 amino acids. This sample is part of a study of blood T cells in healthy people across ages. Extracted total RNA amounted to at least 5 micrograms for each sample. Primers used in a second PCR of about 7 to 11 cycles were a sample-barcoded 5' primer and a J-beta primer mix. TCRdb passed the 5' RACE reads through MiXCR, listing each CDR3 protein once. The sample includes around 1,000,000 distinct CDR3 sequences, approximately 26% of them seen just once. This same sample was also part of a study on T cells of mothers and their children. That report notes: For each mother, over 10 million TCR beta CDR3 reads were obtained, and for each child, approximately 3 million. Thymic selection molds TCR recombination output in much the same way for related pairs as for unrelated pairs. Related mother-child pairs showed slightly, non-significantly higher overlap than unrelated pairs.

The genes are TRBV28 and TRBJ2-7, with 7 bases fitting TRBD1. The sequenced sample was blood. The source is a girl aged 2 to 10 in good health. CDR3 coding DNA: TGTGCCAGCAGTTTGCCCACAGGGGCCCGCTACGAGCAGTACTTC. Its protein product is CASSLPTGARYEQYF.